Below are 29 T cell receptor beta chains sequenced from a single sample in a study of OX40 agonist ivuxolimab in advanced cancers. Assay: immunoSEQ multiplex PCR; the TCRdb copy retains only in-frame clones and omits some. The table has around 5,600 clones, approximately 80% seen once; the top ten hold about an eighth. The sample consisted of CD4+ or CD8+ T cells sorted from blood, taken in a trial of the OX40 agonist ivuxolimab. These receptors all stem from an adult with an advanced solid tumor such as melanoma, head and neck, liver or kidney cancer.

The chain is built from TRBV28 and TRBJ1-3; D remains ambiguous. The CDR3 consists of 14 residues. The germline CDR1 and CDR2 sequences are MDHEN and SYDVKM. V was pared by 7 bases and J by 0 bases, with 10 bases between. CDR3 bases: TGTGCCAGCAACACGTATGACTCTGGAAACACCATATATTTT. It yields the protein CASNTYDSGNTIYF.

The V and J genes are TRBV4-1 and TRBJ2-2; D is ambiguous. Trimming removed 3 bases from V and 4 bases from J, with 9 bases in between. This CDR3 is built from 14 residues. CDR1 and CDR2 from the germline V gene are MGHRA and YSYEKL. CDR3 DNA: TGCGCCAGCAGCCAGGACCAGAGCACCGGGGAGCTGTTTTTT. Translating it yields CASSQDQSTGELFF.

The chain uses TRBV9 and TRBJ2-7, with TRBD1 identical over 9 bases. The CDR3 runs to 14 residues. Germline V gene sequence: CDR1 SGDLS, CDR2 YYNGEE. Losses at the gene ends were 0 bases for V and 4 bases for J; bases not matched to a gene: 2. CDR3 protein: CASSVGTGAYEQYF. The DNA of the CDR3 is TGTGCCAGCAGCGTAGGGACAGGGGCATACGAGCAGTACTTC.

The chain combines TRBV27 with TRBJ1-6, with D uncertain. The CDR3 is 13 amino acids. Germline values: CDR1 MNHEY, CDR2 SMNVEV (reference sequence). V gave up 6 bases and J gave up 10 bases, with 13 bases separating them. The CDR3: CASSSVVGSPLHF. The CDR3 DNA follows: TGTGCCAGCAGCTCCGTGGTTGGATCACCCCTCCACTTT.

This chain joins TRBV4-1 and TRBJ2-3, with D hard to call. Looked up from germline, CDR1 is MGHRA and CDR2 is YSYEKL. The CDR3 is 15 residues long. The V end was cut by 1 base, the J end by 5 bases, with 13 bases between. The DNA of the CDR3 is TGCGCCAGCAGCCAAGCGGCTAGTCGGTTAGATACGCAGTATTTT. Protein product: CASSQAASRLDTQYF.

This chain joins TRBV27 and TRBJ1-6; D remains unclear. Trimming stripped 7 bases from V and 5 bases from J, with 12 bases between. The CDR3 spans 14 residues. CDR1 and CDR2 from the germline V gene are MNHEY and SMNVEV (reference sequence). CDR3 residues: CASTKADDNSPLHF. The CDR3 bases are TGTGCCAGCACAAAGGCAGATGATAATTCACCCCTCCACTTT.

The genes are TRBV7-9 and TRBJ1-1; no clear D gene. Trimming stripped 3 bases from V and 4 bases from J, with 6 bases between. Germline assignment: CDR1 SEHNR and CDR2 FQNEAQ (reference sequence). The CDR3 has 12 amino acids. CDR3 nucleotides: TGTGCCAGCAGCTTCGGGAGCACTGAAGCTTTCTTT. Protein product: CASSFGSTEAFF. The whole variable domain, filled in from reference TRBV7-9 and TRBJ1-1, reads DTGVSQNPRHKITKRGQNVTFRCDPISEHNRLYWYRQTLGQGPEFLTYFQNEAQLEKSRLLSDRFSAERPKGSFSTLEIQRTEQGDSAMYLCASSFGSTEAFFGQGTRLTVV.

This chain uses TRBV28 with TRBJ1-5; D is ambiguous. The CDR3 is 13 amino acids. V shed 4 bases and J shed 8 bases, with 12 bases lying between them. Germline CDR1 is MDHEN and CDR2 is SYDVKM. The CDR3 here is CASSSPGSEPQHF. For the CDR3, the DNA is TGTGCCAGCAGTTCCCCCGGGAGTGAGCCCCAGCATTTT. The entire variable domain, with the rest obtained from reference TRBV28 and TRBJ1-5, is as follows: DVKVTQSSRYLVKRTGEKVFLECVQDMDHENMFWYRQDPGLGLRLIYFSYDVKMKEKGDIPEGYSVSREKKERFSLILESASTNQTSMYLCASSSPGSEPQHFGDGTRLSIL.

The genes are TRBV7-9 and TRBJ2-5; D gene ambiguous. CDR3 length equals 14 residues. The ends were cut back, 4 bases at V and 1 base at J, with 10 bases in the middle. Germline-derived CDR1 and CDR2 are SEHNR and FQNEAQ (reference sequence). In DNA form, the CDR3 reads TGTGCCAGCAGCTCATCGGAATTCCAAGAGACCCAGTACTTC. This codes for CASSSSEFQETQYF.

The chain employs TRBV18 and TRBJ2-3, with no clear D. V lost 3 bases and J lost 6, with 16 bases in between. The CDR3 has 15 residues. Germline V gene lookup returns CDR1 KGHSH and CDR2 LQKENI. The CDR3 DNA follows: TGTGCCAGCTCACCTGGTGCAGGACGTGGGGATACGCAGTATTTT. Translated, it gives CASSPGAGRGDTQYF.

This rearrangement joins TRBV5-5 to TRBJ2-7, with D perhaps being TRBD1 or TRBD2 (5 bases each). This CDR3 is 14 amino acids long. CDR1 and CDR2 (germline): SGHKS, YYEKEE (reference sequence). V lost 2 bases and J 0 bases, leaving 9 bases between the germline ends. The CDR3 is CASSFGTGSYEQYF. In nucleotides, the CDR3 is TGTGCCAGCAGCTTTGGGACGGGCTCCTACGAGCAGTACTTC. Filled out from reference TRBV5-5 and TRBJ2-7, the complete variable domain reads DAGVTQSPTHLIKTRGQQVTLRCSPISGHKSVSWYQQVLGQGPQFIFQYYEKEERGRGNFPDRFSARQFPNYSSELNVNALLLGDSALYLCASSFGTGSYEQYFGPGTRLTVT.

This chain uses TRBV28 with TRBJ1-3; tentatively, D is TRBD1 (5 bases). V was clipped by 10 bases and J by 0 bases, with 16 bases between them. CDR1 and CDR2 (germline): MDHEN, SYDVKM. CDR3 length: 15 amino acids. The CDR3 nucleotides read TGTGCCACCCTTTCCGCAGGGCGCTCTGGAAACACCATATATTTT. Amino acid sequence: CATLSAGRSGNTIYF.

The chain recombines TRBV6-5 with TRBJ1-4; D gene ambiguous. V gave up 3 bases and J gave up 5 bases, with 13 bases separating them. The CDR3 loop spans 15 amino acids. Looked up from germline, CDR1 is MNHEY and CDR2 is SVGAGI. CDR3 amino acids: CASSYHRDSNEKLFF. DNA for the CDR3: TGTGCCAGCAGTTATCACAGAGACTCAAATGAAAAACTGTTTTTT.

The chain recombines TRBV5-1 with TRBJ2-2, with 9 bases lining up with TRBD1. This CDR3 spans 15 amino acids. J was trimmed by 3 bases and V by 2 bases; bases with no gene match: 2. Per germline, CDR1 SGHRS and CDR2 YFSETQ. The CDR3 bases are TGCGCCAGCAGCTTACAGGGGGCGTACACCGGGGAGCTGTTTTTT. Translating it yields CASSLQGAYTGELFF.

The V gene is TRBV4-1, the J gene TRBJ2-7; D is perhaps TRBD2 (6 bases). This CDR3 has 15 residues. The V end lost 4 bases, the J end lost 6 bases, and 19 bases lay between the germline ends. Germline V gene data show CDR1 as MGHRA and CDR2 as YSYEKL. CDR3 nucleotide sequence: TGCGCCAGCAGCCGCGGGGATGGAGGGTTTGGCGAGCAGTACTTC. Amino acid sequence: CASSRGDGGFGEQYF.

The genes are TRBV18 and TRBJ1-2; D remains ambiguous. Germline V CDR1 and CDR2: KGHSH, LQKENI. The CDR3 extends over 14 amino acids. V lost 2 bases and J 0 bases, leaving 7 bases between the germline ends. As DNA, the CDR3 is TGTGCCAGCTCACCAGGAGGGTCTAACTATGGCTACACCTTC. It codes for CASSPGGSNYGYTF.

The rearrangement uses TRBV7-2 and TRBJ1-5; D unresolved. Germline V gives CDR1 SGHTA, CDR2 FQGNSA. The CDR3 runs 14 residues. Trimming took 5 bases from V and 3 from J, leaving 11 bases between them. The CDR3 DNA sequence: TGTGCCAGCAGCCTATACAGCTCCAATCAGCCCCAGCATTTT. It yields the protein CASSLYSSNQPQHF.

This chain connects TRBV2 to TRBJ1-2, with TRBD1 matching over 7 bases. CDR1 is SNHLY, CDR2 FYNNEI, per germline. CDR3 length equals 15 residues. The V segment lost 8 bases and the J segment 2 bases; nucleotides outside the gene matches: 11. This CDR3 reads CASRGGDSNNYGYTF. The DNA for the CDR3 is TGTGCCAGCCGGGGGGGGGACAGCAACAACTATGGCTACACCTTC.

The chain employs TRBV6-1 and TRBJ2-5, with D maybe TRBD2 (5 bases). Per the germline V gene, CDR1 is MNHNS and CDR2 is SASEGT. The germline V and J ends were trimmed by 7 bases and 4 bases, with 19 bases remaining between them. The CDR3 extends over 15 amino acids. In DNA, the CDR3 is TGTGCCAGCATTAAACATCGGGGAGAGGGAGAGACCCAGTACTTC. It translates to CASIKHRGEGETQYF.

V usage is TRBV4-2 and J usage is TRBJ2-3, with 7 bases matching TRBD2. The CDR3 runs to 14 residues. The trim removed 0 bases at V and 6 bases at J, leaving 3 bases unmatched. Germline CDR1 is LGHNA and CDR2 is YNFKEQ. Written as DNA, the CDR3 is TGTGCCAGCAGCCAAGACGGGGGGACGGATACGCAGTATTTT. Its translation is CASSQDGGTDTQYF.

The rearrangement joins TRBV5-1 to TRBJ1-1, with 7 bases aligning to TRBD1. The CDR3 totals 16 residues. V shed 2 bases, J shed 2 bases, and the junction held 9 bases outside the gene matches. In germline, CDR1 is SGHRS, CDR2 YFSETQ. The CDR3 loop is CASSLSGQTVNTEAFF. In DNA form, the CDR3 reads TGCGCCAGCAGCTTATCGGGACAGACAGTAAACACTGAAGCTTTCTTT.

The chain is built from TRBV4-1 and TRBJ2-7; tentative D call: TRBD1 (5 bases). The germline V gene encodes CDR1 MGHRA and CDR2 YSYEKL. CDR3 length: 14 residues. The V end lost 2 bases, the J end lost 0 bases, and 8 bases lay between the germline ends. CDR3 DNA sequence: TGCGCCAGCAGCCAAAGGGGCAGCTCCTACGAGCAGTACTTC. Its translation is CASSQRGSSYEQYF.

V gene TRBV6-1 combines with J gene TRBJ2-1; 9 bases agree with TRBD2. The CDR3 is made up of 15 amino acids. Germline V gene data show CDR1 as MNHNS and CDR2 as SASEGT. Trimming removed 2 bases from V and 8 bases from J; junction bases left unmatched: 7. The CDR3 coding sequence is TGTGCCAGCAGTGAAAGGGGCGGGAGGGCCGATGAGCAGTTCTTC. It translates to CASSERGGRADEQFF.

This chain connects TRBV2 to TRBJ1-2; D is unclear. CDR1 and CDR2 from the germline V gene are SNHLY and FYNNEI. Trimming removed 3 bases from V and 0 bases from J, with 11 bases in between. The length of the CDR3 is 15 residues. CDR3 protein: CASSEGGEANYGYTF. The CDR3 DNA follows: TGTGCCAGCAGTGAGGGTGGGGAAGCTAACTATGGCTACACCTTC. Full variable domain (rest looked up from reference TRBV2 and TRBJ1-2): EPEVTQTPSHQVTQMGQEVILRCVPISNHLYFYWYRQILGQKVEFLVSFYNNEISEKSEIFDDQFSVERPDGSNFTLKIRSTKLEDSAMYFCASSEGGEANYGYTFGSGTRLTVV.

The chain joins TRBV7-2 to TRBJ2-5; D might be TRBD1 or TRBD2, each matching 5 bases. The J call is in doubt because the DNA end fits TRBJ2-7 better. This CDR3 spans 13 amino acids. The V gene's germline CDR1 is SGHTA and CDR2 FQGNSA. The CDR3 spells CASTWDGPYEQYF. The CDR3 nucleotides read TGTGCCAGCACCTGGGACGGCCCCTACGAGCAGTACTTC.

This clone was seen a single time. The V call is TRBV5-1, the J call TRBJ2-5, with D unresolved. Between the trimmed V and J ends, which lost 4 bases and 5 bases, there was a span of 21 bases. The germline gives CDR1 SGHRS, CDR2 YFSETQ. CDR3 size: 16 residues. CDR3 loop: CASSLNWGSSGETQYF. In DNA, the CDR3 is TGCGCCAGCAGCCTCAATTGGGGATCCTCCGGCGAGACCCAGTACTTC.

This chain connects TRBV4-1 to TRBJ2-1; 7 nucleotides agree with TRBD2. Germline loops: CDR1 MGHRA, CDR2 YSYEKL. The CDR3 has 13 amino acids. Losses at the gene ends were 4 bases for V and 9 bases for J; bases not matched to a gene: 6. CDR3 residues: CASSLRLAFEQFF. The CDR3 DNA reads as TGCGCCAGCAGCCTAAGACTAGCTTTTGAGCAGTTCTTC.

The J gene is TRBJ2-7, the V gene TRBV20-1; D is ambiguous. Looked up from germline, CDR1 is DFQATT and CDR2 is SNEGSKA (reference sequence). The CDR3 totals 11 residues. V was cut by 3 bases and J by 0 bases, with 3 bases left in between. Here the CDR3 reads CSARSSYEQYF. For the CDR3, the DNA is TGCAGTGCTAGGAGCTCCTACGAGCAGTACTTC.

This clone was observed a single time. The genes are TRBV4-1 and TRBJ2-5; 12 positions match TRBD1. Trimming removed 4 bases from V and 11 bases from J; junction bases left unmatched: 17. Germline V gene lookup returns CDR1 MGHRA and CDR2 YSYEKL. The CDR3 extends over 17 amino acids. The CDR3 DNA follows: TGCGCCAGCAGCCGAGCAGGTCCGGGACAGGGGGCATTGGAGCAGTACTTC. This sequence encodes CASSRAGPGQGALEQYF.